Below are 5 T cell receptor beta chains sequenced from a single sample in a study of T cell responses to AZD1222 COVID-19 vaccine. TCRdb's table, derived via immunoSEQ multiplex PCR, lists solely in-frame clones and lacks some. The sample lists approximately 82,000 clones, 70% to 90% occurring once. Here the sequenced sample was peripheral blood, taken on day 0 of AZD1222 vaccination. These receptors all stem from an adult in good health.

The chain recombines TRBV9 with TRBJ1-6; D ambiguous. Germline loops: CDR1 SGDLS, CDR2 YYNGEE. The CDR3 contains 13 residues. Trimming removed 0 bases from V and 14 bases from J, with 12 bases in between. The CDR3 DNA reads TGTGCCAGCAGCGTAGGGGGTCAATCCACCCTCCACTTT. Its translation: CASSVGGQSTLHF.

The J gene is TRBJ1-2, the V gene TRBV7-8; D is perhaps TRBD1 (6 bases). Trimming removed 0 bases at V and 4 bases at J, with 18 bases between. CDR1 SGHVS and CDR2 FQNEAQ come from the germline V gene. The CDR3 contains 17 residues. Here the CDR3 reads CASSLAGGSGRRYGYTF. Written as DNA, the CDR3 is TGTGCCAGCAGCTTAGCTGGGGGCTCAGGGAGGCGCTATGGCTACACCTTC. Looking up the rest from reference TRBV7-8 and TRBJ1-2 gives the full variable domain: GAGVSQSPRYKVAKRGQDVALRCDPISGHVSLFWYQQALGQGPEFLTYFQNEAQLDKSGLPSDRFFAERPEGSVSTLKIQRTQQEDSAVYLCASSLAGGSGRRYGYTFGSGTRLTVV.

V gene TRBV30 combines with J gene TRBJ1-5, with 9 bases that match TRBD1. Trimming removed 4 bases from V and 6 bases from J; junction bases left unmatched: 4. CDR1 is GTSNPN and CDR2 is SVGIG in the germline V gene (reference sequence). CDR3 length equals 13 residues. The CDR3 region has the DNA TGTGCCTGGAACCGGGACAGGGTTCAGCCCCAGCATTTT. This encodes CAWNRDRVQPQHF.

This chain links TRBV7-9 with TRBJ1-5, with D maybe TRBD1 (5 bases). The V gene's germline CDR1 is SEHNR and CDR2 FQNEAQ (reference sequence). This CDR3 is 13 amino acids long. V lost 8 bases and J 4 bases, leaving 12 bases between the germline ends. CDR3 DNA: TGTGCCAGCGCAGGGACCTATAATCAGCCCCAGCATTTT. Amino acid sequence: CASAGTYNQPQHF.

The CDR3 here is CASSAPTDQETQYF. The CDR3 coding sequence is TGTGCCAGCAGCGCCCCCACTGACCAAGAGACCCAGTACTTC. V gene TRBV7-9 combines with J gene TRBJ2-5; D not certain. This CDR3 spans 14 amino acids. V gave up 5 bases and J gave up 0 bases, with 10 bases separating them. Germline V gene sequence: CDR1 SEHNR, CDR2 FQNEAQ (reference sequence).